The 23 T cell receptor beta chains below come from one sample, sequenced in a study of cytomegalovirus exposure and HLA in healthy donors. This PCR relied on a set of 60 Vbeta primers and 13 Jbeta primers. Assay: immunoSEQ multiplex PCR; the TCRdb copy retains only in-frame clones and omits some. The sample lists about 130,000 clones; 76% were seen once. Sequencing was performed on PBMCs. The receptors come from a man aged 50-60 years in good health and CMV-seronegative.

This clone was picked up a small number of times. This sequence joins TRBV6-1 and TRBJ2-7; 9 bases are shared with TRBD2. The CDR3 has 15 amino acids. Trimming removed 6 bases from V and 1 base from J; junction bases left unmatched: 7. Germline V gene sequence: CDR1 MNHNS, CDR2 SASEGT. CDR3 residues: CASRGGLAGSYEQYF. The CDR3 nucleotides read TGTGCCAGCAGGGGGGGGCTAGCGGGGTCCTACGAGCAGTACTTC.

The chain carries TRBV30 and TRBJ2-7, with D perhaps matching TRBD1 (6 bases). Germline CDR1 and CDR2: GTSNPN and SVGIG (reference sequence). CDR3 length equals 15 residues. Trimming left V 0 bases short and J 4 bases short, with 16 bases between. The chain's CDR3 is CAWSVPTGRGYEQYF. The CDR3 nucleotides are TGTGCCTGGAGTGTACCGACAGGCAGAGGGTACGAGCAGTACTTC.

The chain combines TRBV7-2 with TRBJ1-3, with D hard to call. The CDR3 is made up of 16 amino acids. V was trimmed by 3 bases and J by 0 bases, leaving 12 bases between them. CDR1 SGHTA and CDR2 FQGNSA come from the germline V gene. For the CDR3, the DNA is TGTGCCAGCAGCTTTCGGAGTGGGAGCTCTGGAAACACCATATATTTT. This translates into CASSFRSGSSGNTIYF. Filled out from reference TRBV7-2 and TRBJ1-3, the complete variable domain reads GAGVSQSPSNKVTEKGKDVELRCDPISGHTALYWYRQSLGQGLEFLIYFQGNSAPDKSGLPSDRFSAERTGGSVSTLTIQRTQQEDSAVYLCASSFRSGSSGNTIYFGEGSWLTVV.

The chain joins TRBV5-5 to TRBJ1-6; no clear D gene. CDR3 length equals 14 residues. V lost 2 bases, J lost 7 bases, and 10 bases lay in between. The germline V gene has CDR1 SGHKS and CDR2 YYEKEE (reference sequence). CDR3 coding DNA: TGTGCCAGCAGCTTTGATCGGTTAAATTCACCCCTCCACTTT. It encodes CASSFDRLNSPLHF.

This clone was observed a handful of times. The chain uses TRBV28 and TRBJ1-2; 11 bases fit TRBD1. This CDR3 has 16 amino acids. The V and J ends lost 2 bases and 4 bases, in that order; junction bases with no gene match: 6. The germline CDR1 and CDR2 sequences are MDHEN and SYDVKM. For the CDR3, the DNA is TGTGCCAGCAGTTTACCCTGGACAGGGGGCCTCTATGGCTACACCTTC. Translating gives CASSLPWTGGLYGYTF.

This sequence joins TRBV19 and TRBJ1-6; possibly TRBD1 for D (6 bases). Germline assignment: CDR1 LNHDA and CDR2 SQIVND (reference sequence). Deletions cut 6 bases from V and 3 bases from J, with 15 bases between. There are 16 residues in the CDR3. CDR3 in amino acids: CASSPRTDNYNSPLHF. Here the CDR3 DNA reads TGTGCCAGTAGCCCCCGGACAGACAACTATAATTCACCCCTCCACTTT.

In the case of this clone: An end of the junction differs from the germline gene, which may be a read error. The chain has TRBV2 and TRBJ2-3; D is possibly TRBD2 (5 bases). Germline V gives CDR1 SNHLY, CDR2 FYNNEI. The CDR3 loop spans 16 amino acids. In DNA form, the CDR3 reads TGTGCCGGCAGTGTGTTTAGGGAGCCGAGCACAGATACGCAGTATTTT. Its protein product is CAGSVFREPSTDTQYF.

This clone was observed a single time. This sequence joins TRBV6-1 and TRBJ1-4; D possibly corresponds to TRBD1 (6 bases). CDR3 size: 14 residues. Trimming removed 3 bases at V and 4 bases at J, with 9 bases between. Germline loops: CDR1 MNHNS, CDR2 SASEGT. CDR3 sequence: CASSDGQLNEKLFF. As DNA, the CDR3 is TGTGCCAGCAGTGACGGACAGCTTAATGAAAAACTGTTTTTT.

This rearrangement joins TRBV5-6 to TRBJ1-2, with D hard to call. CDR1 is SGHDT, CDR2 YYEEEE, per germline. The CDR3 is made up of 12 amino acids. Trimming left V 4 bases short and J 8 bases short, with 12 bases between. Here the CDR3 reads CASSQPGWGYTF. The CDR3 nucleotides read TGTGCCAGCAGCCAGCCCGGGTGGGGCTACACCTTC.

The CDR3 is CASSESGTELDKLFF. The CDR3 nucleotides read TGCGCCAGCAGTGAGTCGGGGACAGAACTCGACAAACTGTTTTTT. The J gene is TRBJ1-4, the V gene TRBV10-1; 7 bases are shared with TRBD1. Germline V CDR1 and CDR2: WNHNN, SYGVQD (reference sequence). The CDR3 loop spans 15 amino acids. Trimming took 0 bases from V and 11 from J; bases not matched to a gene: 9.

J is TRBJ2-4 and V is TRBV5-1; 12 nucleotides line up with TRBD1. CDR1 and CDR2 (germline): SGHRS, YFSETQ. The CDR3 is made up of 15 amino acids. The ends lost 0 bases at V and 9 bases at J; junction bases unmatched: 4. CDR3 in DNA: TGCGCCAGCAGCTTGGAGGGACAGGGGGCTGGCATTCAGTACTTC. This sequence encodes CASSLEGQGAGIQYF.

V usage is TRBV13 and J usage is TRBJ1-4; D is unresolved. There are 13 residues in the CDR3. The V gene's germline CDR1 is PRHDT and CDR2 FYEKMQ (reference sequence). Deletions cut 5 bases from V and 8 bases from J, with 12 bases between. CDR3 in amino acids: CASSEQDGEKLFF. The CDR3 DNA is TGTGCCAGCAGCGAACAAGACGGGGAAAAACTGTTTTTT.

V gene TRBV7-2 combines with J gene TRBJ1-2, with 7 bases that match TRBD1. This CDR3 spans 13 amino acids. Germline V CDR1 and CDR2: SGHTA, FQGNSA. V lost 2 bases to trimming and J lost 6 bases; unmatched junction nucleotides: 3. CDR3 DNA sequence: TGTGCCAGCAGCTTACGAGGGGGCGATGGCTACACCTTC. This gives the protein CASSLRGGDGYTF.

The chain uses TRBV11-2 and TRBJ1-2, with TRBD1 identical over 12 bases. V gave up 1 base and J gave up 3 bases; unmatched junction bases: 9. Germline assignment: CDR1 SGHAT and CDR2 FQNNGV. CDR3 length: 18 amino acids. Here the CDR3 reads CASSLVGRDRGRDYGYTF. The CDR3 DNA reads TGTGCCAGCAGCTTAGTGGGCCGGGACAGGGGGCGAGACTATGGCTACACCTTC.

The J gene is TRBJ1-3, the V gene TRBV4-1, with TRBD1 as a possible D gene (5 bases). The germline V and J ends were trimmed by 4 bases and 0 bases, with 13 bases remaining between them. The CDR3 is 16 amino acids. Germline lookup yields CDR1 MGHRA and CDR2 YSYEKL. The CDR3 DNA is TGCGCCAGCAGCCGCGACAGTACCATCTCTGGAAACACCATATATTTT. Translating gives CASSRDSTISGNTIYF.

The rearrangement joins TRBV15 to TRBJ2-1; perhaps TRBD2 as D (5 bases). CDR1 LNHNV and CDR2 YYDKDF come from the germline V gene (reference sequence). The CDR3 runs 12 residues. V dropped 5 bases and J dropped 15 bases, with 17 bases sitting between them. CDR3 nucleotides: TGTGCCACCAGCCGGGTCAGCGGTCCGTTGTTCTTC. This encodes CATSRVSGPLFF.

J is TRBJ2-6 and V is TRBV2, with TRBD1 matching 8 bases. The CDR3 extends over 15 amino acids. Trimming cost V 6 bases and J 4 bases; bases outside gene matches: 5. In germline, CDR1 is SNHLY, CDR2 FYNNEI. The CDR3 DNA is TGTGCCAGCAGAAGACAGGGGTCCGGGGCCAACGTCCTGACTTTC. Protein product: CASRRQGSGANVLTF.

The chain employs TRBV5-4 and TRBJ1-4; 8 bases line up with TRBD1. CDR1 and CDR2 (germline): SGHNT, YYREEE (reference sequence). The CDR3 loop spans 16 amino acids. V lost 1 base, J lost 8 bases, and 10 bases stayed unmatched. The CDR3 loop reads CASSLSPDRGAEKLFF. The DNA of the CDR3 is TGTGCCAGCAGCTTGTCCCCCGACAGGGGAGCGGAAAAACTGTTTTTT.

This clone was recorded a few times. The CDR3 nucleotides are TGTGCCAGCAGTCCGTCGGGCAGGGGCACAGATACGCAGTATTTT. Amino acid sequence: CASSPSGRGTDTQYF. This chain links TRBV28 with TRBJ2-3; weak D call: TRBD1 (5 bases). CDR1 is MDHEN, CDR2 SYDVKM, per germline. There are 15 residues in the CDR3. V was trimmed by 5 bases and J by 1 base, leaving 13 bases between them. Using reference TRBV28 and TRBJ2-3 for the parts outside the CDR3, the full variable domain is DVKVTQSSRYLVKRTGEKVFLECVQDMDHENMFWYRQDPGLGLRLIYFSYDVKMKEKGDIPEGYSVSREKKERFSLILESASTNQTSMYLCASSPSGRGTDTQYFGPGTRLTVL.

The CDR3 sequence is CASSPIAGLGTEAFF. The CDR3 bases are TGTGCCAGCAGCCCCATCGCAGGGTTGGGGACTGAAGCTTTCTTT. The V call is TRBV13, the J call TRBJ1-1; D perhaps matches TRBD1 (5 bases). The V gene lost 5 bases and the J gene lost 5 bases, with 18 bases spanning the gap. This CDR3 contains 15 residues. CDR1 and CDR2 from the germline V gene are PRHDT and FYEKMQ (reference sequence).

The genes are TRBV14 and TRBJ2-2; D may be TRBD1 (5 bases). The CDR3 runs to 14 residues. Trimming removed 4 bases at V and 4 bases at J, with 10 bases between. Looked up from germline, CDR1 is SGHDN and CDR2 is FVKESK. This CDR3 reads CASSLRQFTGELFF. In DNA form, the CDR3 reads TGTGCCAGCAGCCTAAGACAGTTCACCGGGGAGCTGTTTTTT.

This chain joins TRBV14 and TRBJ2-1; 12 nucleotides line up with TRBD2. J gave up 0 bases and V 0 bases, and 21 bases lay outside the gene matches. The CDR3 length is 24 residues. CDR1 is SGHDN, CDR2 FVKESK, per germline. The DNA of the CDR3 is TGTGCCAGCAGCCAAGATCTGACTAGCGGGGGCCTACTAACATATTGGAGCTCCTACAATGAGCAGTTCTTC. It encodes CASSQDLTSGGLLTYWSSYNEQFF.

V gene TRBV7-8 combines with J gene TRBJ2-2; D may be TRBD1 (7 bases). Trimming took off 7 bases at V and 7 bases at J, with 13 bases between the two ends. This CDR3 region has 13 residues. Germline V gene sequence: CDR1 SGHVS, CDR2 FQNEAQ. The CDR3 spells CASTQGGFGELFF. Written as DNA, the CDR3 is TGTGCCAGCACCCAGGGGGGTTTCGGGGAGCTGTTTTTT.